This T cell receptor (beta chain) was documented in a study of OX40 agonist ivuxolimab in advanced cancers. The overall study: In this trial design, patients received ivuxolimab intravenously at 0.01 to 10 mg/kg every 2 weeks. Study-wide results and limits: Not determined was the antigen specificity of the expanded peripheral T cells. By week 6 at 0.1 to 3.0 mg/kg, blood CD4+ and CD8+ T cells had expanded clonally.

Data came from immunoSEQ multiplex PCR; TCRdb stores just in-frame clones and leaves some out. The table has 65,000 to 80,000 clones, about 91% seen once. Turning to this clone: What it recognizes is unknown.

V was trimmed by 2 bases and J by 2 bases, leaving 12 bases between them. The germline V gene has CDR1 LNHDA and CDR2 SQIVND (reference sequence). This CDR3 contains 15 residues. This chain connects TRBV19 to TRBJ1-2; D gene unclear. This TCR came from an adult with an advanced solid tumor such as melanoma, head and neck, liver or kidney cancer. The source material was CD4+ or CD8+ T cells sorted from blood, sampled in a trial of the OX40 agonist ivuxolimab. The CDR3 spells CASSIQGVGNYGYTF. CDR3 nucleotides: TGTGCCAGTAGTATACAAGGCGTAGGAAACTATGGCTACACCTTC.